The entry below describes one T cell receptor (beta chain). Trimming removed 5 bases from V and 2 bases from J, with 9 bases in between. This CDR3 has 13 amino acids. Germline lookup yields CDR1 SEHNR and CDR2 FQNEAQ (reference sequence). Random hexamers primed reverse transcription of roughly 0.5 to 1 ug RNA. TCRdb recomputed calls from the immunoSEQ multiplex PCR reads with MiXCR, one row per CDR3 protein. The profile shows 250,000 or so distinct CDR3 sequences, over 85% of them singletons. The data were taken from a study of CD8 T cells in Susac syndrome. This rearrangement joins TRBV7-9 to TRBJ1-1, with D perhaps matching TRBD1 (6 bases). Source material: CD4+ T cells from PBMCs. The source of this sequence is a human donor with multiple sclerosis. CDR3 amino acids: CASSVDSNTEAFF. CDR3 sequence (DNA): TGTGCCAGCAGCGTGGACAGCAACACTGAAGCTTTCTTT.